This T cell receptor (beta chain) was retrieved from a study of T-cell reconstitution after alpha-beta-depleted transplantation in children. CDR3 length equals 14 residues. Trimming took 1 base from V and 2 from J, leaving 9 bases between them. Germline-derived CDR1 and CDR2 are SQVTM and ANQGSEA. TCRbeta library preparation incorporated unique molecular identifiers. TCRdb used MiXCR to reprocess the PCR reads, holding one entry per CDR3 protein. Of some 840,000 distinct CDR3 sequences listed, less than 20% were seen once; the top ten hold approximately 5%. Study-wide points: Surviving recipient T cells and thymic progenitors underlay high day-60 TCRbeta diversity in some patients. At around two months after transplant, the alpha-beta T cells were reportedly derived from several hundred expanded clones that came from non-depleted graft cells. T-cell numbers and diversity, one year after transplant, stemmed largely from T cells that were newly produced.

This clonotype was counted ten times or more. The antigen remains undetermined. The sequence derives from a male patient between 5 and 17 years old who had a stem cell transplant for acute lymphoblastic leukemia, so the T cells may come from the graft donor. The chain recombines TRBV29-1 with TRBJ2-1; D could derive from TRBD1 or TRBD2 (5 bases each). Sequenced material: PBMCs, mostly from graft donor cells, taken 360 days after TCRalphabeta/CD19-depleted stem cell transplant. The CDR3 nucleotides are TGCAGCGTTGAAGGGGGACGGCCCTACAATGAGCAGTTCTTC. Translated, it gives CSVEGGRPYNEQFF.